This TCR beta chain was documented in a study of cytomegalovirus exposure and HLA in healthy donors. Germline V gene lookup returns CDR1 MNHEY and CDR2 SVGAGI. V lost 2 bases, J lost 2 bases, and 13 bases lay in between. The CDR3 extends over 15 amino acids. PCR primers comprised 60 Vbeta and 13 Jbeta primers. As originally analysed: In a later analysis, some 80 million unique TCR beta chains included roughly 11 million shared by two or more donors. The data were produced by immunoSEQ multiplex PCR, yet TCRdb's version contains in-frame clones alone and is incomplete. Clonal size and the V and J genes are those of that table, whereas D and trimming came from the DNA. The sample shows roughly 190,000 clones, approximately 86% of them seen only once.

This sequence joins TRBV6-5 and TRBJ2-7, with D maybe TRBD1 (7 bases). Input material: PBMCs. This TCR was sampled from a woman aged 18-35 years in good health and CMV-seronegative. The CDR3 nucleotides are TGTGCCAGCAGTTACGGCGGGACAGACACCTACGAGCAGTACTTC. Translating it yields CASSYGGTDTYEQYF.